These 29 T cell receptor beta chains originate from one sample sequenced in a study of blood T cell repertoires in COVID-19. Using immunoSEQ multiplex PCR, the repertoire was profiled, and TCRdb retains in-frame clones only, with some absent. The sample records approximately 200,000 clones, 75% to 90% being singletons. Sequencing was performed on PBMCs or T cells enriched from blood (not recorded which). The receptors come from a man in his forties who had recovered from COVID-19.

Concerning this clone: Its ends do not fully match the called genes, so a read error is possible. The chain recombines TRBV28 with TRBJ2-7, with D maybe TRBD2 (6 bases). The CDR3 is made up of 15 amino acids. CDR1 and CDR2 from the germline V gene are MDHEN and SYDVKM. The CDR3 spells CASSSYSQGLERPSF. CDR3 sequence (DNA): TGTGCCAGCAGTTCCTATTCCCAGGGACTGGAAAGGCCATCCTTC.

The J gene is TRBJ2-1, the V gene TRBV5-8, with 9 positions matching TRBD1. After removal of 6 bases from V and 7 bases from J, the junction contained 8 bases not matched to a gene. The germline V gene encodes CDR1 SGHTS and CDR2 YDEGEE. The CDR3 covers 14 residues. CDR3 in amino acids: CASNAGQGRNEQFF. The CDR3 DNA is TGTGCCAGCAACGCCGGACAGGGGAGGAATGAGCAGTTCTTC.

This clone showed up just once. V and J are TRBV3-1 (or the pseudogene TRBV3-2) and TRBJ2-2, with a possible D match to TRBD1 (5 bases). Trimming took 3 bases from V and 4 from J, leaving 15 bases between them. In germline, CDR1 is LGHDT, CDR2 YNNKEL (reference sequence). The CDR3 consists of 16 residues. This CDR3 is CASSHSPTASTGELFF. The CDR3 DNA follows: TGTGCCAGCAGCCACTCTCCGACAGCGAGCACCGGGGAGCTGTTTTTT.

V gene TRBV3-1 (or the pseudogene TRBV3-2) combines with J gene TRBJ1-2, with no clear D. This CDR3 region has 15 residues. The ends were cut back, 1 base at V and 1 base at J, with 10 bases in the middle. Germline CDR1 and CDR2: LGHDT and YNNKEL (reference sequence). For the CDR3, the DNA is TGTGCCAGCAGCCAAGGGAGCTCTAATAACTATGGCTACACCTTC. Translating gives CASSQGSSNNYGYTF.

This clone appeared once. The J gene is TRBJ1-5, the V gene TRBV24-1; no firm D call. The CDR3 runs to 14 residues. V was pared by 5 bases and J by 1 base, with 8 bases between. Germline CDR1 reads KGHDR; CDR2 reads SFDVKD. CDR3 residues: CATSVEGSNQPQHF. The CDR3 bases are TGTGCCACCAGTGTGGAGGGAAGCAATCAGCCCCAGCATTTT.

Only one count was recorded for this clone. The CDR3 protein is CASSLKGTGRATEAFF. The CDR3 DNA is TGCGCCAGCAGCTTGAAGGGGACAGGTAGGGCCACTGAAGCTTTCTTT. The V and J genes are TRBV5-1 and TRBJ1-1; 8 nucleotides match TRBD1. The CDR3 consists of 16 residues. J lost 4 bases, V lost 1 base, and 9 bases had no gene match. The germline CDR1 and CDR2 sequences are SGHRS and YFSETQ.

The gene calls are TRBV18 and TRBJ2-7; D gene unclear. This CDR3 has 11 residues. Per the germline V gene, CDR1 is KGHSH and CDR2 is LQKENI. V was trimmed by 3 bases and J by 5 bases, leaving 5 bases between them. The CDR3 DNA follows: TGTGCCAGCTCACCGCGGCACGAGCAGTACTTC. It encodes CASSPRHEQYF.

The rearrangement joins TRBV28 to TRBJ2-7; TRBD1 might be the D (6 bases). The CDR3 runs to 12 residues. Trimming removed 6 bases at V and 7 bases at J, with 13 bases between. Germline V gene lookup returns CDR1 MDHEN and CDR2 SYDVKM. As DNA, the CDR3 is TGTGCCAGCAGCCATAACAGGGTGGAGCAGTACTTC. This gives the protein CASSHNRVEQYF.

The rearrangement uses TRBV11-2 and TRBJ2-3; possible D gene TRBD2, 5 bases. This CDR3 has 14 amino acids. V was shortened by 5 bases and J by 0 bases, with 9 bases between the two germline ends. Germline V gene data show CDR1 as SGHAT and CDR2 as FQNNGV. The DNA of the CDR3 is TGTGCCAGCAGCCTAGGACTTAGCACAGATACGCAGTATTTT. The encoded protein is CASSLGLSTDTQYF.

This chain joins TRBV7-9 and TRBJ2-7; TRBD2 aligns across 13 bases. The trim removed 4 bases at V and 3 bases at J, leaving 6 bases unmatched. Germline V gene data show CDR1 as SEHNR and CDR2 as FQNEAQ (reference sequence). This CDR3 spans 16 amino acids. This CDR3 is CASSSFGLAGDYEQYF. CDR3 DNA: TGTGCCAGCAGCTCGTTCGGACTAGCGGGAGACTACGAGCAGTACTTC.

The count of this clone is one. The chain couples TRBV7-9 to TRBJ1-6; a possible D gene is TRBD1 (6 bases). The germline V gene has CDR1 SEHNR and CDR2 FQNEAQ (reference sequence). Trimming removed 5 bases at V and 7 bases at J, with 15 bases between. The CDR3 is 15 residues long. CDR3 loop: CASSPHRTENSPLHF. The CDR3 DNA is TGTGCCAGCAGCCCCCACCGGACAGAAAATTCACCCCTCCACTTT.

The genes are TRBV11-2 and TRBJ1-3; 8 nucleotides agree with TRBD1. Germline assignment: CDR1 SGHAT and CDR2 FQNNGV. The CDR3 totals 15 residues. With V trimmed by 4 bases and J by 1 base, 3 bases remained unmatched. The CDR3 is CASSSGTGSGNTIYF. CDR3 bases: TGTGCCAGCAGCTCTGGGACAGGTTCTGGAAACACCATATATTTT.

The chain has TRBV29-1 and TRBJ1-5, with a tentative D call TRBD1 (6 bases). Trimming cost V 4 bases and J 4 bases, with 14 bases left between them. The CDR3 contains 14 residues. Per the germline V gene, CDR1 is SQVTM and CDR2 is ANQGSEA. The CDR3 nucleotides are TGCAGCGTTGCCCCGGGGGGGGCTAATCAGCCCCAGCATTTT. Translated, it gives CSVAPGGANQPQHF.

The rearrangement joins TRBV19 to TRBJ1-5; D remains ambiguous. The CDR3 totals 14 residues. Trimming took off 1 base at V and 4 bases at J, with 8 bases between the two ends. The germline CDR1 and CDR2 sequences are LNHDA and SQIVND (reference sequence). The CDR3 region is CASSIGGVNQPQHF. CDR3 DNA: TGTGCCAGTAGTATAGGAGGAGTTAATCAGCCCCAGCATTTT.

The genes are TRBV9 and TRBJ2-1, with TRBD1 matching 9 bases. This CDR3 has 16 amino acids. The ends lost 0 bases at V and 4 bases at J; junction bases unmatched: 5. Germline V gene sequence: CDR1 SGDLS, CDR2 YYNGEE. The CDR3 DNA sequence: TGTGCCAGCAGCGTAGCCGGGACAGGGACTTACAATGAGCAGTTCTTC. Amino acids: CASSVAGTGTYNEQFF.

The sample holds a few counts of this clone. The genes are TRBV6-5 and TRBJ1-1, with D possibly matching TRBD1 (5 bases). Germline CDR1 is MNHEY and CDR2 is SVGAGI. Trimming removed 9 bases at V and 1 base at J, with 12 bases between. CDR3 size: 13 residues. The CDR3 sequence is CASARVPNTEAFF. The CDR3 DNA follows: TGTGCCAGTGCCAGGGTACCGAACACTGAAGCTTTCTTT.

The CDR3 region has the DNA TGTGCCAGCAGCCCCCCCCGACAGGGGGCAGCTTTCTTT. Its translation: CASSPPRQGAAFF. The chain joins TRBV11-2 to TRBJ1-1; the match to TRBD1 covers 10 bases. Germline CDR1 reads SGHAT; CDR2 reads FQNNGV. The CDR3 has 13 residues. J gave up 10 bases and V 5 bases, and 7 bases lay outside the gene matches.

This chain joins TRBV18 and TRBJ1-4; 8 nucleotides match TRBD1. V was pared by 5 bases and J by 1 base, with 9 bases of the junction left unmatched. The CDR3 totals 17 residues. The germline CDR1 and CDR2 sequences are KGHSH and LQKENI. CDR3: CASSTRQGFKTNEKLFF. The CDR3 DNA reads as TGTGCCAGCTCAACGCGACAGGGGTTTAAAACTAATGAAAAACTGTTTTTT.

This clone was seen a handful of times. The CDR3 DNA sequence: TGTGCCAGTAGTAAACCAGGGGGCACTGAAGCTTTCTTT. It codes for CASSKPGGTEAFF. The J gene is TRBJ1-1, the V gene TRBV19; 7 bases fit TRBD1. V trimming: 4 bases; J trimming: 4 bases; junction bases outside the gene matches: 3. The CDR3 runs to 13 residues. Germline V gene lookup returns CDR1 LNHDA and CDR2 SQIVND (reference sequence).

The chain carries TRBV7-6 and TRBJ1-6, with D possibly matching TRBD1 (5 bases). Per germline, CDR1 SGHVS and CDR2 FNYEAQ. With 1 base removed from V and 9 bases from J, the gap between germline ends came to 16 bases. This CDR3 is 16 amino acids long. The CDR3 protein is CASSLGGSGMGSPLHF. The CDR3, as DNA: TGTGCCAGCAGCTTAGGGGGCTCAGGAATGGGTTCACCCCTCCACTTT. Complete variable domain (other parts from reference TRBV7-6 and TRBJ1-6): GAGVSQSPRYKVTKRGQDVALRCDPISGHVSLYWYRQALGQGPEFLTYFNYEAQQDKSGLPNDRFSAERPEGSISTLTIQRTEQRDSAMYRCASSLGGSGMGSPLHFGNGTRLTVT.

This chain connects TRBV29-1 to TRBJ1-1; no firm D call. Germline V gene sequence: CDR1 SQVTM, CDR2 ANQGSEA. The CDR3 runs 15 residues. The V end was cut by 2 bases, the J end by 6 bases, with 19 bases between. The CDR3 protein is CSVESGGRTRPEAFF. The DNA for the CDR3 is TGCAGCGTTGAATCAGGAGGAAGGACCCGCCCTGAAGCTTTCTTT.

This clone was recorded only once. The rearrangement joins TRBV11-3 to TRBJ2-1, with D tentatively TRBD2 (5 bases). Germline-derived CDR1 and CDR2 are SGHNT and YENEEA. The CDR3 extends over 18 amino acids. Between the trimmed V and J ends, which lost 5 bases and 5 bases, there was a span of 25 bases. The DNA of the CDR3 is TGTGCCAGCAGCCCGGGAACGGGAATTTCGTTACTTAACAATGAGCAGTTCTTC. It translates to CASSPGTGISLLNNEQFF.

The chain has TRBV18 and TRBJ2-1; the match to TRBD2 covers 10 bases. The CDR3 has 17 residues. CDR1 is KGHSH, CDR2 LQKENI, per germline. V lost 0 bases and J lost 2; bases outside the gene matches: 4. The CDR3 sequence: CASSPPGLAGAYNEQFF. The CDR3 bases are TGTGCCAGCTCACCACCGGGGCTAGCGGGGGCCTACAATGAGCAGTTCTTC.

Many counts were recorded for this clone. The rearrangement uses TRBV24-1 and TRBJ1-1; D gene ambiguous. V was clipped by 1 base and J by 7 bases, with 6 bases between them. Germline assignment: CDR1 KGHDR and CDR2 SFDVKD. The CDR3 is made up of 12 amino acids. The CDR3 protein is CATSDLSNEAFF. DNA of the CDR3: TGTGCCACCAGTGATTTAAGCAATGAAGCTTTCTTT.

The rearrangement links TRBV7-6 to TRBJ2-5; TRBD2 aligns across 9 bases. The germline gives CDR1 SGHVS, CDR2 FNYEAQ. This CDR3 spans 16 amino acids. V was pared by 1 base and J by 5 bases, with 8 bases of the junction left unmatched. The CDR3 is CASSLVIAGDGETQYF. CDR3 coding DNA: TGTGCCAGCAGCTTAGTCATAGCGGGAGACGGGGAGACCCAGTACTTC.

This clone was seen only a few times. The chain has TRBV13 and TRBJ2-1; 11 bases line up with TRBD2. The germline V gene has CDR1 PRHDT and CDR2 FYEKMQ (reference sequence). With V trimmed by 8 bases and J by 8 bases, 11 bases remained unmatched. This CDR3 contains 15 residues. In DNA form, the CDR3 reads TGTGCCAGCGCCTTAGCGGGGGGGCAAATAGATGAGCAGTTCTTC. Translating gives CASALAGGQIDEQFF.

CDR3 sequence: CASSFRTGGSYGYTF. The CDR3 bases are TGTGCCAGTAGTTTCCGGACAGGGGGCTCCTATGGCTACACCTTC. The chain joins TRBV19 to TRBJ1-2, with 11 bases matching TRBD1. Germline trimming cut 5 bases from V and 4 bases from J; bases unmatched to any gene: 6. Per germline, CDR1 LNHDA and CDR2 SQIVND (reference sequence). This CDR3 contains 15 residues.

The V call is TRBV7-9, the J call TRBJ1-1; D is undetermined. This CDR3 comprises 12 residues. The ends were cut back, 6 bases at V and 4 bases at J, with 9 bases in the middle. Germline CDR1 is SEHNR and CDR2 is FQNEAQ (reference sequence). Written as DNA, the CDR3 is TGTGCCAGCAGGGCCGGCGGCACTGAAGCTTTCTTT. It specifies CASRAGGTEAFF.

This chain joins TRBV6-5 and TRBJ1-5; TRBD1 aligns across 8 bases. This CDR3 is 15 amino acids long. J gave up 7 bases and V 4 bases, and 9 bases lay outside the gene matches. Germline CDR1 MNHEY, CDR2 SVGAGI. CDR3 region: CASSSPDRGEQPQHF. DNA of the CDR3: TGTGCCAGCAGTTCACCCGACAGGGGTGAACAGCCCCAGCATTTT.